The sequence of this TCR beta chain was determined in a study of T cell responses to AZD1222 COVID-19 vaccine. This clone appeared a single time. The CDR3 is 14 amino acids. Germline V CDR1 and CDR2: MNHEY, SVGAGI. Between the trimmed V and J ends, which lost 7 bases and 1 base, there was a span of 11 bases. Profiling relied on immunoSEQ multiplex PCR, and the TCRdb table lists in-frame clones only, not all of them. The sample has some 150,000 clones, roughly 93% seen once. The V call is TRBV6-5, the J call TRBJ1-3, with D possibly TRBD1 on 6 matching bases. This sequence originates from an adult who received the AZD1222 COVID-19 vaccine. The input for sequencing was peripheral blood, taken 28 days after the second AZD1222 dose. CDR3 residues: CASTGALSGNTIYF. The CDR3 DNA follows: TGTGCCAGCACGGGGGCGTTATCTGGAAACACCATATATTTT.